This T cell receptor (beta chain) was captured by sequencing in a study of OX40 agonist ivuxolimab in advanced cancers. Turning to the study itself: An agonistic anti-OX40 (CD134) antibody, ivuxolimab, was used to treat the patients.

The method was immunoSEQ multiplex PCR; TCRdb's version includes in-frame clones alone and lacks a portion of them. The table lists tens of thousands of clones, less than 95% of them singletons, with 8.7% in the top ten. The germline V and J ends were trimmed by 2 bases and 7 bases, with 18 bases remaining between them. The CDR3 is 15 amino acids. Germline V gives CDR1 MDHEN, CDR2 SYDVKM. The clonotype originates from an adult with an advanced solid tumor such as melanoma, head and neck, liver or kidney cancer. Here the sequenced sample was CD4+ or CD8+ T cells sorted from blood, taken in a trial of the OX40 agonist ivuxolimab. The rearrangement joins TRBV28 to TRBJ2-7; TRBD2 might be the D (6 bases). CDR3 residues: CASSLLGGGAGEQYF. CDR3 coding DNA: TGTGCCAGCAGTTTACTCGGCGGAGGGGCGGGGGAGCAGTACTTC.